This passage covers 21 T cell receptor beta chains from one sample sequenced in a study of cytomegalovirus exposure and HLA in healthy donors. Measured with immunoSEQ multiplex PCR; TCRdb has only the in-frame clones, and not every one. The sample records roughly 56,000 clones, 75% to 95% being singletons. The specimen sequenced was PBMCs. All receptors derive from a woman in her thirties in good health and CMV-seronegative.

This clone was observed once. The chain recombines TRBV5-1 with TRBJ2-3; TRBD2 is a possible D gene (5 bases). CDR1 and CDR2 (germline): SGHRS, YFSETQ. The CDR3 length is 16 residues. The V end was cut by 0 bases, the J end by 1 base, with 12 bases between. Written as DNA, the CDR3 is TGCGCCAGCAGCTTGGCGTGGCAGGAGGGCACAGATACGCAGTATTTT. Protein sequence: CASSLAWQEGTDTQYF.

The chain has TRBV7-2 and TRBJ1-5; D may be TRBD1 (6 bases). Germline-derived CDR1 and CDR2 are SGHTA and FQGNSA. With 0 bases removed from V and 5 bases from J, the gap between germline ends came to 14 bases. The CDR3 spans 16 residues. CDR3 in amino acids: CASSLAGGGNYQPQHF. The DNA for the CDR3 is TGTGCCAGCAGCTTAGCAGGGGGTGGGAACTATCAGCCCCAGCATTTT.

This chain joins TRBV5-1 and TRBJ2-1, with 7 bases that match TRBD1. Germline CDR1 and CDR2: SGHRS and YFSETQ. This CDR3 is 15 amino acids long. With V trimmed by 4 bases and J by 5 bases, 9 bases remained unmatched. The CDR3 coding sequence is TGCGCCAGCAGCCTAAGACAGGGCCAGGACAATGAGCAGTTCTTC. Amino acids: CASSLRQGQDNEQFF.

The J gene is TRBJ1-1, the V gene TRBV7-9, with 8 positions matching TRBD1. The V gene's germline CDR1 is SEHNR and CDR2 FQNEAQ (reference sequence). V was pared by 1 base and J by 1 base, with 2 bases of the junction left unmatched. The CDR3 runs 15 residues. CDR3 sequence: CASSLVGTGNTEAFF. The CDR3 DNA is TGTGCCAGCAGCTTAGTAGGGACAGGGAACACTGAAGCTTTCTTT.

The chain carries TRBV29-1 and TRBJ1-4, with D uncertain. From germline, CDR1 is SQVTM and CDR2 ANQGSEA. This CDR3 region has 13 residues. Trimming shortened V by 1 base and J by 6 bases, and 9 bases separated the two germline ends. As DNA, the CDR3 is TGCAGCGTTGAAGTGCCTGGGCATGAAAAACTGTTTTTT. It specifies CSVEVPGHEKLFF.

The chain employs TRBV7-9 and TRBJ2-7; TRBD2 matches at 13 bases. Germline assignment: CDR1 SEHNR and CDR2 FQNEAQ (reference sequence). The CDR3 has 17 residues. The junction had 11 bases not matched to a gene; V was cut back by 6 bases and J by 3 bases. CDR3 loop: CASSSSGLAGASYEQYF. The CDR3 DNA is TGTGCCAGCAGTTCTTCTGGACTAGCGGGAGCTAGCTACGAGCAGTACTTC.

The chain has TRBV27 and TRBJ2-7; D might be TRBD2 (7 bases). This CDR3 spans 17 amino acids. V was clipped by 8 bases and J by 7 bases, with 30 bases between them. Looked up from germline, CDR1 is MNHEY and CDR2 is SMNVEV (reference sequence). In DNA, the CDR3 is TGTGCCAGCCAACTTTCCCGGGGGCAGGGGAGGGTAGAGGAGCAGTACTTC. Protein: CASQLSRGQGRVEEQYF.

The count of this clone is one. This sequence joins TRBV4-2 and TRBJ2-1, with 13 bases lining up with TRBD2. This CDR3 region has 16 residues. Trimming took 4 bases from V and 4 from J; bases not matched to a gene: 4. The germline V gene has CDR1 LGHNA and CDR2 YNFKEQ. CDR3 nucleotide sequence: TGTGCCAGCAGCCCACAGGGACTAGCGGGATACAATGAGCAGTTCTTC. As protein: CASSPQGLAGYNEQFF.

The count of this clone is one. The rearrangement uses TRBV7-3 and TRBJ2-3; 11 nucleotides align to TRBD2. Germline-derived CDR1 and CDR2 are SGHTA and FQGTGA. The CDR3 length is 16 residues. The trim removed 5 bases at V and 0 bases at J, leaving 4 bases unmatched. As DNA, the CDR3 is TGTGCCAGCAGCCCCGGGACTAGCGGTAGCACAGATACGCAGTATTTT. Protein sequence: CASSPGTSGSTDTQYF.

Here the CDR3 reads CASSEQGAGANVLTF. DNA of the CDR3: TGTGCCAGCTCCGAACAGGGAGCCGGGGCCAACGTCCTGACTTTC. The gene calls are TRBV18 and TRBJ2-6; perhaps TRBD1 as D (6 bases). Germline CDR1 reads KGHSH; CDR2 reads LQKENI. Trimming stripped 6 bases from V and 4 bases from J, with 13 bases between. This CDR3 is built from 15 residues.

This chain connects TRBV4-2 to TRBJ2-1, with 9 nucleotides matching TRBD2. The CDR3 has 19 amino acids. Trimming at V came to 0 bases and at J to 10 bases, leaving 19 bases not matched to a gene. The V gene's germline CDR1 is LGHNA and CDR2 YNFKEQ. CDR3 protein: CASSQDSDLAGSAMGEQFF. CDR3 nucleotides: TGTGCCAGCAGCCAAGATAGTGACCTAGCGGGATCCGCTATGGGCGAGCAGTTCTTC.

The chain recombines TRBV11-2 with TRBJ2-5; perhaps TRBD2 as D (6 bases). Trimming shortened V by 3 bases and J by 2 bases, and 13 bases separated the two germline ends. Per germline, CDR1 SGHAT and CDR2 FQNNGV. The CDR3 covers 15 residues. The chain's CDR3 is CASSLRASAQETQYF. The CDR3 DNA is TGTGCCAGCAGCTTGCGGGCTAGCGCACAAGAGACCCAGTACTTC.

This clone has only a few counts. The J gene is TRBJ2-2, the V gene TRBV10-3, with TRBD2 as a possible D gene (5 bases). The V and J ends lost 2 bases and 2 bases respectively, with 9 bases between them. The germline gives CDR1 ENHRY, CDR2 SYGVKD. There are 15 residues in the CDR3. The CDR3 nucleotides are TGTGCCATCAGTGAGGGGAGCGTTAACACCGGGGAGCTGTTTTTT. Translating gives CAISEGSVNTGELFF.

The J gene is TRBJ2-5, the V gene TRBV19; 10 bases match TRBD1. This CDR3 has 15 residues. The V and J ends lost 5 bases and 5 bases, in that order; junction bases with no gene match: 8. CDR1 is LNHDA and CDR2 is SQIVND in the germline V gene (reference sequence). The CDR3, as DNA: TGTGCCAGTAGTCTACCGGGACAGGGGTCGGAGACCCAGTACTTC. It codes for CASSLPGQGSETQYF.

The V call is TRBV13, the J call TRBJ2-3; D remains unclear. The CDR3 contains 13 residues. CDR1 is PRHDT and CDR2 is FYEKMQ in the germline V gene (reference sequence). V was cut by 0 bases and J by 5 bases, with 6 bases left in between. CDR3: CASSLGSVDTQYF. The DNA of the CDR3 is TGTGCCAGCAGCTTAGGCTCCGTAGATACGCAGTATTTT.

The chain uses TRBV2 and TRBJ1-1; D possibly corresponds to TRBD1 (6 bases). Germline V gene sequence: CDR1 SNHLY, CDR2 FYNNEI. The CDR3 covers 15 residues. V shed 6 bases and J shed 3 bases, with 17 bases lying between them. This CDR3 reads CASRVSGVPDTEAFF. CDR3 sequence (DNA): TGTGCCAGCAGAGTCTCAGGGGTGCCGGACACTGAAGCTTTCTTT.

This clone appeared once. The rearrangement links TRBV7-3 to TRBJ1-1; D is possibly TRBD1 (5 bases). Germline CDR1 is SGHTA and CDR2 is FQGTGA. This CDR3 has 15 residues. V lost 2 bases and J lost 3, with 13 bases in between. This CDR3 reads CASSLWGRADTEAFF. CDR3 sequence (DNA): TGTGCCAGCAGCTTATGGGGCAGGGCCGACACTGAAGCTTTCTTT. Full variable domain (rest looked up from reference TRBV7-3 and TRBJ1-1): GAGVSQTPSNKVTEKGKYVELRCDPISGHTALYWYRQSLGQGPEFLIYFQGTGAADDSGLPNDRFFAVRPEGSVSTLKIQRTERGDSAVYLCASSLWGRADTEAFFGQGTRLTVV.

The J gene is TRBJ1-3, the V gene TRBV7-6; a possible D gene is TRBD1 (6 bases). V was trimmed by 2 bases and J by 0 bases, leaving 8 bases between them. The CDR3 is 15 residues long. The germline V gene has CDR1 SGHVS and CDR2 FNYEAQ. CDR3: CASSLQGSSGNTIYF. The CDR3 DNA reads as TGTGCCAGCAGCTTACAGGGGTCCTCTGGAAACACCATATATTTT. The complete variable domain, with remaining parts taken from reference TRBV7-6 and TRBJ1-3, reads GAGVSQSPRYKVTKRGQDVALRCDPISGHVSLYWYRQALGQGPEFLTYFNYEAQQDKSGLPNDRFSAERPEGSISTLTIQRTEQRDSAMYRCASSLQGSSGNTIYFGEGSWLTVV.

Only one count was recorded for this clone. The chain combines TRBV18 with TRBJ2-1, with D hard to call. Per the germline V gene, CDR1 is KGHSH and CDR2 is LQKENI. Trimming pared 2 bases from V and 5 bases from J, leaving 7 bases between. This CDR3 spans 13 amino acids. CDR3: CASSPFRDNEQFF. CDR3 sequence (DNA): TGTGCCAGCTCACCATTCCGGGACAATGAGCAGTTCTTC.

The V and J genes are TRBV7-9 and TRBJ1-2, with TRBD1 as a possible D gene (5 bases). The germline V gene encodes CDR1 SEHNR and CDR2 FQNEAQ (reference sequence). V lost 6 bases, J lost 4 bases, and 18 bases lay in between. The CDR3 length is 15 residues. The CDR3 region is CASRTDSKEVYGYTF. DNA for the CDR3: TGTGCCAGCAGAACCGACAGCAAAGAAGTCTATGGCTACACCTTC.

The chain combines TRBV10-3 with TRBJ2-7, with 8 bases that match TRBD2. The CDR3 sequence is 17 residues long. Germline CDR1 reads ENHRY; CDR2 reads SYGVKD. The ends lost 3 bases at V and 5 bases at J; junction bases unmatched: 15. The CDR3 DNA follows: TGTGCCATCAGTGAACGCGACATGGGACTAGGGGGGAACGAGCAGTACTTC. As protein: CAISERDMGLGGNEQYF.